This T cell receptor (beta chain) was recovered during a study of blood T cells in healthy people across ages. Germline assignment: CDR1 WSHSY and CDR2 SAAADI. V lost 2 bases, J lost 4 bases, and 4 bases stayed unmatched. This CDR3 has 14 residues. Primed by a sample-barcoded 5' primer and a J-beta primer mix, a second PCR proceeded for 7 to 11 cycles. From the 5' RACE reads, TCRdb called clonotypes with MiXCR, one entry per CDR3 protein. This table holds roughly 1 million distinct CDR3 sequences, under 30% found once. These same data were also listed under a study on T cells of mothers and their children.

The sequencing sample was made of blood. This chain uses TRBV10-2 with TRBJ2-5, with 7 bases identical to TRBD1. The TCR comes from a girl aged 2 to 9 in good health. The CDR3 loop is CASSEVSGGETQYF. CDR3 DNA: TGCGCCAGCAGTGAGGTCTCAGGGGGAGAGACCCAGTACTTC.